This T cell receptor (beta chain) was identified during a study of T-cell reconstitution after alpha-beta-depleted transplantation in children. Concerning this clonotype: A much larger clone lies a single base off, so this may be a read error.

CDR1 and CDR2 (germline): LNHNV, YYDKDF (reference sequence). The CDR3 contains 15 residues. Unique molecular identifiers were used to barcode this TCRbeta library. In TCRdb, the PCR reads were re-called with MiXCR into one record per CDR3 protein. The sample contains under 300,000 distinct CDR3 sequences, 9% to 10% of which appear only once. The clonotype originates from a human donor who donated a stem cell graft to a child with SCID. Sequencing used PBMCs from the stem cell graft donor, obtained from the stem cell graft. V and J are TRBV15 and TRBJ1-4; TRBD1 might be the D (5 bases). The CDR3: CATRTGRVDNEKLLF. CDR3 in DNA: TGTGCCACCAGGACGGGACGGGTGGATAATGAAAAACTGCTTTTT.